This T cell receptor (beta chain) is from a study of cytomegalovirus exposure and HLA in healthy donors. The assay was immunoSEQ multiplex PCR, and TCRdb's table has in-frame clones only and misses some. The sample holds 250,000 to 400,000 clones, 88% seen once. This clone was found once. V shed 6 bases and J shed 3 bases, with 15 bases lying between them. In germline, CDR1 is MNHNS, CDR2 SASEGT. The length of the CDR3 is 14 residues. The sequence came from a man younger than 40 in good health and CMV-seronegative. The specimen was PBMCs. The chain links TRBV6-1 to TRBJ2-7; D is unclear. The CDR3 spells CASRGRLLIYEQYF. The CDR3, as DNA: TGTGCCAGCAGGGGCCGGCTACTCATCTACGAGCAGTACTTC.